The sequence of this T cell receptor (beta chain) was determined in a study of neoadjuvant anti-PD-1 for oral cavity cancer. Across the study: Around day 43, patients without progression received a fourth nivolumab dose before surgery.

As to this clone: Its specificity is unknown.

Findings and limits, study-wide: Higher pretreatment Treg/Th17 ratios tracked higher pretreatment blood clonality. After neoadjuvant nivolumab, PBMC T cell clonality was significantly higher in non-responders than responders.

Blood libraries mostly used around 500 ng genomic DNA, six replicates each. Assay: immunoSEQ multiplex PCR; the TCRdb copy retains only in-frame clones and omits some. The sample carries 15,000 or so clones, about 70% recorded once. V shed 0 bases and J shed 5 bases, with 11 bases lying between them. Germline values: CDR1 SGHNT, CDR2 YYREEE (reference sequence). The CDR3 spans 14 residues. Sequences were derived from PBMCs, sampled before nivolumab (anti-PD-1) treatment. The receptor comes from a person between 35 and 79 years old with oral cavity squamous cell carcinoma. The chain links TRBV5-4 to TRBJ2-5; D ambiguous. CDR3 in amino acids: CASSLVSGGETQYF. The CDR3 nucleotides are TGTGCCAGCAGCTTGGTATCGGGTGGGGAGACCCAGTACTTC.